This paragraph covers one TCR beta chain sequence. Only in-frame clones appear in the TCRdb table, and some are missing; sequencing was by immunoSEQ multiplex PCR. Counted here are fewer than 120,000 clones, around 90% occurring once; the ten biggest clones make up 0.25% to 0.3%. This sample is drawn from a study of OX40 agonist ivuxolimab in advanced cancers. At cycle 4 day 1, cycle 7 day 1, and baseline, blood was sampled. Trimming took off 9 bases at V and 2 bases at J, with 11 bases between the two ends. The length of the CDR3 is 13 residues. Germline CDR1 MDHEN, CDR2 SYDVKM. The sample was CD4+ or CD8+ T cells sorted from blood, taken in a trial of the OX40 agonist ivuxolimab. The sequence was obtained from an adult with an advanced solid tumor such as melanoma, head and neck, liver or kidney cancer. This chain connects TRBV28 to TRBJ1-5; D gene uncertain. The CDR3 nucleotides read TGTGCCAGTCTCGTTAGGGGCAATCAGCCCCAGCATTTT. Translating gives CASLVRGNQPQHF.